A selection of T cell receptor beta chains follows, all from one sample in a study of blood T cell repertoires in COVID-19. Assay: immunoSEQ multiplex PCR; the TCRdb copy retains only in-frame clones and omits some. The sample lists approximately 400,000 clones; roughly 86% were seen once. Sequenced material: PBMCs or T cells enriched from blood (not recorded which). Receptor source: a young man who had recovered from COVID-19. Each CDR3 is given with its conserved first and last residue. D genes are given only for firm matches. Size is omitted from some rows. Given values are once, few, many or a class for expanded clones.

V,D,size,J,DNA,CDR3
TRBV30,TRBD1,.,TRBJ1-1,TGTGCCTGGGCCGCGGACAGGGGGACTGAAGCTTTCTTT,CAWAADRGTEAFF
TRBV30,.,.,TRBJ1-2,TGTGCCGGGAAGAGACAGTGGTCGGGCGACGGCTACACCTTC,CAGKRQWSGDGYTF
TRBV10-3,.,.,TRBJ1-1,TGTGCCATCACCCCCGCGGGGGGGACTGAAGCTTTCTTT,CAITPAGGTEAFF
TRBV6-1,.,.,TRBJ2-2,TGTGCCAGCAGTGGATCGCGTTCCTATAACACCGGGGAGCTGTTTTTT,CASSGSRSYNTGELFF
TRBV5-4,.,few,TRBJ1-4,TGTGCCAGCAACATGGACAGTAATGAAAAACTGTTTTTT,CASNMDSNEKLFF
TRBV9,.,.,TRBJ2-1,TGTGCCAGCAGCGTAGCGGGGGACTCCTACAATGAGCAGTTCTTC,CASSVAGDSYNEQFF
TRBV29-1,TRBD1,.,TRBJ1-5,TGCAGCGTTAAAGGGGGCTCAGGGAATCAGCCCCAGCATTTT,CSVKGGSGNQPQHF
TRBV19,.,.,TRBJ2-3,TGTGCCAGTAGTATAGTGGGGACTTCGAGCACAGATACGCAGTATTTT,CASSIVGTSSTDTQYF
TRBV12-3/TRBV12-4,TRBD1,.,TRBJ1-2,TGTGCCAGCAGTGGGACAGGGGCGAGCTACACCTTC,CASSGTGASYTF
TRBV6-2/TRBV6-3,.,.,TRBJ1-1,TGTGCCAGCAGTTCCCGAGTGAACACTGAAGCTTTCTTT,CASSSRVNTEAFF
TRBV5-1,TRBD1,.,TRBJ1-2,TGCGCCAGCAGCTGGACAGGGGGCAATAACTATGGCTACACCTTC,CASSWTGGNNYGYTF
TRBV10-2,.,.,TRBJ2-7,TGCGCCACCCAGTCGAGGGGGACCTACGAGCAGTACTTC,CATQSRGTYEQYF
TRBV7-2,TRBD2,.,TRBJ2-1,TGTGCCAGCAGCGCTGGACTAGCGGGGGGGGTTGAGCAGTTCTTC,CASSAGLAGGVEQFF
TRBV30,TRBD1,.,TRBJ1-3,TGTGCCGGGAAAACAGGGGTTTCAGGAAACACCATATATTTT,CAGKTGVSGNTIYF
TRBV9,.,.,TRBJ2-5,TGTGCCAGCAACGCAGACCCGGGGCAAGAGACCCAGTACTTC,CASNADPGQETQYF
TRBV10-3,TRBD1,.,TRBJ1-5,TGTGCCATCAGTGACGACAGGGGAAGCAATCAGCCCCAGCATTTT,CAISDDRGSNQPQHF
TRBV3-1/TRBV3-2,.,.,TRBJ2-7,TGTGCCAGCAGCCAAGATTCGGCTAGCTACTACGAGCAGTACTTC,CASSQDSASYYEQYF
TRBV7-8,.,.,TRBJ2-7,TGTGCCAGCAGCTTAGCGGTGGAGAAATGGTACGAGCAGTACTTC,CASSLAVEKWYEQYF
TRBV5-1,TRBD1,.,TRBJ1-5,TGCGCCAGCAGCTTGGGGACAGGAGGTGATCAGCCCCAGCATTTT,CASSLGTGGDQPQHF
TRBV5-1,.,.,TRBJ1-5,TGCGCCAGCAGCCCCGCGGGGTATAGCAATCAGCCCCAGCATTTT,CASSPAGYSNQPQHF
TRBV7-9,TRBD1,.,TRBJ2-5,TGTGCCAGCAGCATTTGGACAGGGCGGCAAGAGACCCAGTACTTC,CASSIWTGRQETQYF
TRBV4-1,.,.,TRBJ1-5,TGCGCCAGCAGCCAAGATCAGGTGGCGCCCCAGCATTTT,CASSQDQVAPQHF
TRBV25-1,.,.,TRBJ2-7,TGTGCCAGCAGTTCAAGTGCGCGTATTGTAGCCTACGAGCAGTACTTC,CASSSSARIVAYEQYF
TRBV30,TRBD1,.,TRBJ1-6,TGTGCCTGGAGTCCACCGGACAGGGCGGATTCACCCCTCCACTTT,CAWSPPDRADSPLHF
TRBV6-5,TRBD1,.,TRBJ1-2,TGTGCCAGCAACTCGGGACAGGGGGCGGGTGGCTACACCTTC,CASNSGQGAGGYTF
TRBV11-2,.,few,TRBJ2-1,TGTGCCAGCAGCTTCGGGGAAGGCTCCTACAATGAGCAGTTCTTC,CASSFGEGSYNEQFF
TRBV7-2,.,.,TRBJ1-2,TGTGCCAGCAGCCCAGGATTCTTGAACGCCTATGGCTACACCTTC,CASSPGFLNAYGYTF
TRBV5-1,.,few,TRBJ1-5,TGCGCCAGCAGCTCAGGGGCCCTCAATCAGCCCCAGCATTTT,CASSSGALNQPQHF
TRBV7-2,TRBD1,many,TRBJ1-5,TGTGCCAGCAGCTTTGGACAGGCATACAATCAGCCCCAGCATTTT,CASSFGQAYNQPQHF
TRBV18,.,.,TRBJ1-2,TGTGCCAGCTCACCAAATACTCGTGCCTTACCGGAGGGCTACACCTTC,CASSPNTRALPEGYTF
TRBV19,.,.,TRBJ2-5,TGTGCCAGTAGTATACCCGGGGTACGTGAGACCCAGTACTTC,CASSIPGVRETQYF
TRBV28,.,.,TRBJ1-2,TGTGCCAGCAGTTTATGGGCAGGGAACTATGGCTACACCTTC,CASSLWAGNYGYTF
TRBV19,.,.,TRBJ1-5,TGTGCCAGTAGTTTATCCATCCAGGCGACACAGCCCCAGCATTTT,CASSLSIQATQPQHF
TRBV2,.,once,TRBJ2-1,TGTGCCAGCAACCCTCTTTCCCAGAGGAATGAGCAGTTCTTC,CASNPLSQRNEQFF
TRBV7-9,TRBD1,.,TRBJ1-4,TGTGCCAGCAGCCCAGGGGGTATACTTGTGACTAATGAAAAACTGTTTTTT,CASSPGGILVTNEKLFF
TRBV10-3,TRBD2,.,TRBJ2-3,TGTGCCACCGCGACTAGCGGGGGGTCAGATACGCAGTATTTT,CATATSGGSDTQYF
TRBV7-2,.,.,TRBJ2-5,TGTGCCAGCAGCTTCCAAGGAGGATGGACGCAGACCCAGTACTTC,CASSFQGGWTQTQYF
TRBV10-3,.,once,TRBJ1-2,TGTGCCATCAGTGAGCAGGGGTACGGCTACACCTTC,CAISEQGYGYTF
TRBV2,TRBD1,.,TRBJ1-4,TGTGCCAGCAGTGGTCGACAGGGAGGAGAAAAACTGTTTTTT,CASSGRQGGEKLFF
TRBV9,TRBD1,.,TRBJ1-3,TGTGCCAGCAGCGCCTTCGGACAGGCGAACTCTGGAAACACCATATATTTT,CASSAFGQANSGNTIYF
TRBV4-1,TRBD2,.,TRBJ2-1,TGCGCCAGCAGCCAGACCCTAGCGGGGGCCGATGAGCAGTTCTTC,CASSQTLAGADEQFF
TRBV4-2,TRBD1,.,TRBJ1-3,TGTGCCAGCAGCAAAGGGACAGGGAAAGATGGAAACACCATATATTTT,CASSKGTGKDGNTIYF
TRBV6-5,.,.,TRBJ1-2,TGTGCCAGCAGGCCGTCGGGGGGAAACTATGGCTACACCTTC,CASRPSGGNYGYTF
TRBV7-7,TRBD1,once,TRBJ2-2,TGTGCTAGCAGCTCCAACCCGGGACAGGGGTCCTACACCGGGGAGCTGTTTTTT,CASSSNPGQGSYTGELFF
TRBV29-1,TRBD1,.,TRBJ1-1,TGCAGCGTTGAAGATCTAGGGGACAGCACTGAAGCTTTCTTT,CSVEDLGDSTEAFF